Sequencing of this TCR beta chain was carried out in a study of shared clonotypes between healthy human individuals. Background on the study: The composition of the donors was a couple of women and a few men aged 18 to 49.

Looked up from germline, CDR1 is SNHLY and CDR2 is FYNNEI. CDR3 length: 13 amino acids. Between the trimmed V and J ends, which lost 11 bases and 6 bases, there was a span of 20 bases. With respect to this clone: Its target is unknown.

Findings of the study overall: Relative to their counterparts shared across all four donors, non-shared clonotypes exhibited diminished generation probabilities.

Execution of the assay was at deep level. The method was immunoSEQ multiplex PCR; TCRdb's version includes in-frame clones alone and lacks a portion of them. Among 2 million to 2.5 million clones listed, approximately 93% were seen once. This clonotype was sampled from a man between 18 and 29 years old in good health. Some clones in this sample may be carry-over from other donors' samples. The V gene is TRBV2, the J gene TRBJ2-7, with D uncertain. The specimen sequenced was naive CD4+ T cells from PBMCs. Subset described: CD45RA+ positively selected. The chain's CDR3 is CAGKESPLSEQYF. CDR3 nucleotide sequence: TGTGCCGGCAAGGAATCTCCCCTAAGCGAGCAGTACTTC.